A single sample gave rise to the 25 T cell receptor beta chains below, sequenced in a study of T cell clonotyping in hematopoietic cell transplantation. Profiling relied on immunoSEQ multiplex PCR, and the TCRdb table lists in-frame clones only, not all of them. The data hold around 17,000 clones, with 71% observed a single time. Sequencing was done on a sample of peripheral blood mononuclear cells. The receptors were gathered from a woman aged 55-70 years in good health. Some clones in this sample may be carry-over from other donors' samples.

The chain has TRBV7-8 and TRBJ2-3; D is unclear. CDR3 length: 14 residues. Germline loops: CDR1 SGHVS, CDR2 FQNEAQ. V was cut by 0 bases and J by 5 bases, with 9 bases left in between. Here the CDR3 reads CASSLAGPGDTQYF. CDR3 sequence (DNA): TGTGCCAGCAGCTTAGCAGGGCCCGGAGATACGCAGTATTTT.

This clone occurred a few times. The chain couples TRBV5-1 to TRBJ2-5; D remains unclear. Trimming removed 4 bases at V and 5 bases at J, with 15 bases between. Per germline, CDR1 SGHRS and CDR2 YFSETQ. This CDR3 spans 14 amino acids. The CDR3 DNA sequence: TGCGCCAGCAGCCCGGTGGCGGACCGGGAGACCCAGTACTTC. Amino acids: CASSPVADRETQYF.

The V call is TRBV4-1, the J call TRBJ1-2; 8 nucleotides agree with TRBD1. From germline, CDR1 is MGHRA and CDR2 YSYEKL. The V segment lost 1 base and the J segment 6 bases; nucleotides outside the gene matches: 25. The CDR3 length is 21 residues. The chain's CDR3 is CASSQVGSFGQGGGYRHGYTF. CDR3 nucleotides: TGCGCCAGCAGCCAAGTGGGTAGCTTTGGACAGGGTGGGGGCTATAGGCATGGCTACACCTTC.

This CDR3 is CASSQEGTYSYEQYF. The CDR3 region has the DNA TGCGCCAGCAGCCAAGAAGGGACTTATTCCTACGAGCAGTACTTC. J is TRBJ2-7 and V is TRBV4-3; D is perhaps TRBD2 (6 bases). Germline loops: CDR1 LGHNA, CDR2 YSLEER. V lost 0 bases to trimming and J lost 1 base, with 10 bases between them. The CDR3 is made up of 15 amino acids.

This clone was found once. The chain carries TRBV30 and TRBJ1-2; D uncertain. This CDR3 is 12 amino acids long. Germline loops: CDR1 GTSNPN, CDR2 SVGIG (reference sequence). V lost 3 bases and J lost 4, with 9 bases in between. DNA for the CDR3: TGTGCCTGGAGAGGACGGACCTATGGCTACACCTTC. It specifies CAWRGRTYGYTF.

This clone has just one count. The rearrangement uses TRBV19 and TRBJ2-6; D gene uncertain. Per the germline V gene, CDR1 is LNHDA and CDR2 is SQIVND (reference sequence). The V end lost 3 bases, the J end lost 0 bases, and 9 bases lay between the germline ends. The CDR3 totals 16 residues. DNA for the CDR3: TGTGCCAGTAGTATGGGTCGCCGCTCTGGGGCCAACGTCCTGACTTTC. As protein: CASSMGRRSGANVLTF.

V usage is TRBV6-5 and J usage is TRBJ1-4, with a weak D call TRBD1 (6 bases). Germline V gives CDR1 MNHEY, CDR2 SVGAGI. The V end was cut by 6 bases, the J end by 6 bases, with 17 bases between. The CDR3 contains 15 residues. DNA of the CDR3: TGTGCCAGCAGCGACGGGGGCCCCCGGGATGAAAAACTGTTTTTT. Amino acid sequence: CASSDGGPRDEKLFF.

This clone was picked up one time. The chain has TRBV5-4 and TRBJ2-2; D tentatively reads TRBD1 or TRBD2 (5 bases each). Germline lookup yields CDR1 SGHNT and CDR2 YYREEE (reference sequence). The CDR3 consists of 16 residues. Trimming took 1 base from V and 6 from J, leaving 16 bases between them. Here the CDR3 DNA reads TGTGCCAGCAGCTTGCCGACAGAGGGGCAGGCCGGGGAGCTGTTTTTT. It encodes CASSLPTEGQAGELFF.

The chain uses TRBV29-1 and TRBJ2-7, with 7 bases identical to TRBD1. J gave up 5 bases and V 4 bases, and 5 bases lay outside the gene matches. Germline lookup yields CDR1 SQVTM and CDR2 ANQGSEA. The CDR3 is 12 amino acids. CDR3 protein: CSVAGTAHEQYF. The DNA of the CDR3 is TGCAGCGTTGCAGGGACAGCCCACGAGCAGTACTTC.

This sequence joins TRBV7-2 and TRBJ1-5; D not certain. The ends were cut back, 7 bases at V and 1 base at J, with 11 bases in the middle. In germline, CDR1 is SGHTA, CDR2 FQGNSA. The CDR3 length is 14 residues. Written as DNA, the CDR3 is TGTGCCAGCATTTTAGAACGGAGCAATCAGCCCCAGCATTTT. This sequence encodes CASILERSNQPQHF.

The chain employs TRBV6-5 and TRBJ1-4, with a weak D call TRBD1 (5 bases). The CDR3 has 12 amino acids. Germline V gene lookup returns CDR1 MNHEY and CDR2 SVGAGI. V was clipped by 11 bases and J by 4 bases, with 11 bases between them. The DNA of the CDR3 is TGTGCCTCAGGGCGGAATAATGAAAAACTGTTTTTT. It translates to CASGRNNEKLFF.

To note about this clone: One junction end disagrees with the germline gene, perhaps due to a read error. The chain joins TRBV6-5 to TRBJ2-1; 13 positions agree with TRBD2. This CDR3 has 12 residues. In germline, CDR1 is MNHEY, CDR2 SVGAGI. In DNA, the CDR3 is TGTGCCAGCAGTGGACTAGCGGGAGTCAAGCTCTTC. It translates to CASSGLAGVKLF.

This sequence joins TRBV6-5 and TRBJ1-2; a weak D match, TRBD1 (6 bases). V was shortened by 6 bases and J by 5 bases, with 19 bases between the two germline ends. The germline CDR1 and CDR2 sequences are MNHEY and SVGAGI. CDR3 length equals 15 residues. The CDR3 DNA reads TGTGCCAGCAGGCAAGGGGCAGGGGATGCTTATGGCTACACCTTC. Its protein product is CASRQGAGDAYGYTF.

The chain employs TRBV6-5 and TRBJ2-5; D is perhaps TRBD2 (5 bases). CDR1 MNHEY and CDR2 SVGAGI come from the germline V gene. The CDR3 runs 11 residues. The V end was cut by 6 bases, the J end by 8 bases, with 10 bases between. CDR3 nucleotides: TGTGCCAGCAGGGCCCCGGGAACCCAGTACTTC. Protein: CASRAPGTQYF.

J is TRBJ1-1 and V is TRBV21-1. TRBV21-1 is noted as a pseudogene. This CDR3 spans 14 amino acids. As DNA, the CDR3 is TGTGCCAGCAGCAAAGAAGAGGCCTACACTGAAGCTTTCTTT. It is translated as CASSKEEAYTEAFF.

The CDR3 bases are TGTGCCAGCAGCTCGCTGGAGGGCAATCAGCCCCAGCATTTT. Protein product: CASSSLEGNQPQHF. The chain is built from TRBV6-5 and TRBJ1-5, with D hard to call. CDR1 is MNHEY and CDR2 is SVGAGI in the germline V gene. Trimming took off 6 bases at V and 2 bases at J, with 11 bases between the two ends. The CDR3 runs to 14 residues.

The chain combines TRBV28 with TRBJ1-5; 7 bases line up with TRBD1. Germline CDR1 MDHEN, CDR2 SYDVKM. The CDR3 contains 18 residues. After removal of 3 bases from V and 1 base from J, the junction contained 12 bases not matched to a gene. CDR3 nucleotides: TGTGCCAGCAGTTTTACTGTGTGGACAGGCGGAAGCAATCAGCCCCAGCATTTT. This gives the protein CASSFTVWTGGSNQPQHF.

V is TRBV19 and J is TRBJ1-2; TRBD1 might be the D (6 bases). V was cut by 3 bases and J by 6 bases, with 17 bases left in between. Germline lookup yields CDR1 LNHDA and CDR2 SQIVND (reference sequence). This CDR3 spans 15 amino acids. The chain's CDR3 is CASSIRTATGHGYTF. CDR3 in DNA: TGTGCCAGTAGTATCCGGACAGCGACGGGTCATGGCTACACCTTC.

DNA for the CDR3: TGTGCCAGCAGCCCCATATATAGCAATCAGCCCCAGCATTTT. This translates into CASSPIYSNQPQHF. This chain joins TRBV7-9 and TRBJ1-5, with unresolved D. Germline V CDR1 and CDR2: SEHNR, FQNEAQ (reference sequence). This CDR3 comprises 14 residues. Trimming took 5 bases from V and 0 from J, leaving 8 bases between them.

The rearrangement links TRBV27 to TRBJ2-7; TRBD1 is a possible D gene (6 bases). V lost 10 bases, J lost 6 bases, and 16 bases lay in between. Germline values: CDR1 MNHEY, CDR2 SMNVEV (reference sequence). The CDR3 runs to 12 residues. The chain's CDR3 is CATGQGRPEQYF. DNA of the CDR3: TGTGCCACGGGTCAGGGGCGCCCCGAGCAGTACTTC.

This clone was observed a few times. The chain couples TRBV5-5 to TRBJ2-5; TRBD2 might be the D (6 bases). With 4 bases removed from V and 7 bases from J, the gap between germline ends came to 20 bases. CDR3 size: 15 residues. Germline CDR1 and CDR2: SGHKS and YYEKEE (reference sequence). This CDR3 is CASSLNMLAWGTQYF. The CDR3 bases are TGTGCCAGCAGCCTCAATATGCTAGCGTGGGGGACCCAGTACTTC.

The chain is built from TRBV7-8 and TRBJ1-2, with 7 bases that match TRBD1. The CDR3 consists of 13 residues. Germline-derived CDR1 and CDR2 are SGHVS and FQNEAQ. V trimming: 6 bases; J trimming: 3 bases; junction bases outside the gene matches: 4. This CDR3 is CASSPDRDYGYTF. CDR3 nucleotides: TGTGCCAGCAGTCCCGACAGGGACTATGGCTACACCTTC.

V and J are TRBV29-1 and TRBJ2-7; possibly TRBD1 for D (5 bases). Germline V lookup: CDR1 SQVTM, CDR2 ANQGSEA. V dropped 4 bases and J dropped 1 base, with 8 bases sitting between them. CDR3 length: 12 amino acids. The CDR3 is CSVVTGSYEQYF. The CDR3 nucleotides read TGCAGCGTTGTTACAGGATCCTACGAGCAGTACTTC.

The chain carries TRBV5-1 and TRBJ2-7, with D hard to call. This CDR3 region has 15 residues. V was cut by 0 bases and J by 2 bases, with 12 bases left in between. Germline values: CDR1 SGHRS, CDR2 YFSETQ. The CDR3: CASSLEVGQTYEQYF. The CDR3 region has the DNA TGCGCCAGCAGCTTGGAGGTTGGCCAGACCTACGAGCAGTACTTC.

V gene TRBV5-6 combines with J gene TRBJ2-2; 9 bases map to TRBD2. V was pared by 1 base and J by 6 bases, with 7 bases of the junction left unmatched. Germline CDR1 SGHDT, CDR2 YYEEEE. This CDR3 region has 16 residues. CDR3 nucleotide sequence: TGTGCCAGCAGCTTGTTGGGACTAGCCGTTTCCGGGGAGCTGTTTTTT. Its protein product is CASSLLGLAVSGELFF.